The rows below give T cell receptor beta chains drawn from one sample of a study of beta chain features in type 1 diabetes. Clones were sequenced by immunoSEQ multiplex PCR, and TCRdb holds only the in-frame ones, with some missing. The repertoire holds some 180,000 clones, with about 13% as singletons. The sample comprised central memory CD4+ T cells from blood. These receptors all stem from a woman between 18 and 30 years old in good health. The CDR3 runs from the conserved cysteine through the conserved F or W. The D gene is left open where the match is weak. Size is stated for part of the rows, as once, few or many counts, or as a class when the clone is expanded.

J gene | D gene | clone size | V gene | CDR3 DNA | CDR3 protein
TRBJ1-5 | TRBD1 | few | TRBV28 | TGTGCCAGCAGGGTCGATCCGGGACAGGGGATCGGGAGGCAGCCCCAGCATTTT | CASRVDPGQGIGRQPQHF
TRBJ1-2 | - | few | TRBV4-1 | TGCGCCAGCAGCCAAGTGGTGGGCGCGACAAACTATGGCTACACCTTC | CASSQVVGATNYGYTF
TRBJ2-7 | TRBD2 | - | TRBV18 | TGTGCCAGCTCACCACCCGGGGGGGCCGGGGCCTCCTACGAGCAGTACTTC | CASSPPGGAGASYEQYF
TRBJ2-3 | - | - | TRBV30 | TGTGCCTGGAACAGGGAATGGATAGATACGCAGTATTTT | CAWNREWIDTQYF
TRBJ2-3 | TRBD2 | few | TRBV29-1 | TGCAGCGCCGGACTAGCGGGAGGATTCACAGATACGCAGTATTTT | CSAGLAGGFTDTQYF
TRBJ1-2 | TRBD1 | few | TRBV18 | TGTGCCAGCTCGCGGACGGGACAGGGAGAAGGCTACACCTTC | CASSRTGQGEGYTF
TRBJ2-7 | TRBD2 | - | TRBV18 | TGTGCCAGCTCACCAGGGAGCGGGGGTATCTACGAGCAGTACTTC | CASSPGSGGIYEQYF
TRBJ2-3 | TRBD2 | few | TRBV7-2 | TGTGCCAGCAGCCACCGAGGTCCCTCAGCGGGAGGCCGAGCAAGGCAGTATTTT | CASSHRGPSAGGRARQYF
TRBJ1-3 | - | - | TRBV4-2 | TGTGCCAGCAGCCAAAGAATGCAGGGGCTATCTGGAAACACCATATATTTT | CASSQRMQGLSGNTIYF
TRBJ2-5 | - | few | TRBV15 | TGTGCCACCAGCTCCGGGATTACGGGCGGTTTAGAGACCCAGTACTTC | CATSSGITGGLETQYF
TRBJ2-6 | - | few | TRBV18 | TGTGCCAGCTCGTCTGACAGGTACTCTGGGGCCAACGTCCTGACTTTC | CASSSDRYSGANVLTF
TRBJ2-7 | - | - | TRBV7-9 | TGTGCCAGCAGTACCGGGCCCACGGGGGAGCAGTACTTC | CASSTGPTGEQYF
TRBJ2-4 | - | few | TRBV13 | TGTGCCAGCAGCCCCGACAGTAAAAACATTCAGTACTTC | CASSPDSKNIQYF
TRBJ1-5 | TRBD1 | few | TRBV2 | TGTGCCGCCAAGGAAGGGGGCTATGACAATCAGCCCCAGCATTTT | CAAKEGGYDNQPQHF
TRBJ2-7 | TRBD2 | - | TRBV29-1 | TGCAGCGTTCGGACTAGCGGGAGCTACGAGCAGTACTTC | CSVRTSGSYEQYF
TRBJ1-5 | - | once | TRBV7-9 | TGTGCCAGCAGCTTAGGGGCAGGGCCGTATAATCAGCCCCAGCATTTT | CASSLGAGPYNQPQHF
TRBJ2-1 | TRBD2 | few | TRBV9 | TGTGCCAGCAGCGCCGGACTAGCGGGAGGGGGCAATGAGCAGTTCTTC | CASSAGLAGGGNEQFF
TRBJ1-5 | TRBD1 | few | TRBV5-1 | TGCGCCAGCAGCCAGGGGACAGGGTCTCAGCCCCAGCATTTT | CASSQGTGSQPQHF
TRBJ2-7 | TRBD1 | - | TRBV11-2 | TGTGCCAGCAGCGCCCGGGACAGGTCTTCGTTAGAGCAGTACTTC | CASSARDRSSLEQYF
TRBJ2-3 | - | few | TRBV19 | TGTGCCAGTAGGCCCGGGAACGGGGATACGCAGTATTTT | CASRPGNGDTQYF
TRBJ2-5 | - | - | TRBV19 | TGTGCCAGTAGTATAGTTGCGGGCGGCGAGACCCAGTACTTC | CASSIVAGGETQYF
TRBJ1-4 | - | - | TRBV19 | TGTGCCACCTCAACGGGCGGGTCCGCAACTAATGAAAAACTGTTTTTT | CATSTGGSATNEKLFF
TRBJ1-1 | - | - | TRBV15 | TGTGCCACCAGCAGAGAACAGGTGAACACTGAAGCTTTCTTT | CATSREQVNTEAFF
TRBJ1-1 | TRBD1 | few | TRBV29-1 | TGCAGCGTTGCCAGGACAGGGGTCACTGAAGCTTTCTTT | CSVARTGVTEAFF
TRBJ2-1 | TRBD2 | few | TRBV6-6 | TGTGCCAGCAGCGGGACGGGGGGGAATGAGCAGTTCTTC | CASSGTGGNEQFF
TRBJ2-2 | - | - | TRBV25-1 | TGTGCCAGCAGTGACCCGGGACAAAGCGGGGAGCTGTTTTTT | CASSDPGQSGELFF
TRBJ2-7 | TRBD2 | few | TRBV10-3 | TGTGCCATCAGTGACCTCACCTCGGGACTAGCGGGAGACGAGCAGTACTTC | CAISDLTSGLAGDEQYF
TRBJ2-5 | TRBD2 | - | TRBV5-4 | TGTGCCAGCAGCTCACCTCAAGCGGGAGGAGGGGTTGAGACCCAGTACTTC | CASSSPQAGGGVETQYF
TRBJ1-5 | TRBD1 | few | TRBV18 | TGTGCCAGCTCACCAGACAGGGATCAGCCCCAGCATTTT | CASSPDRDQPQHF
TRBJ1-1 | TRBD1 | - | TRBV10-3 | TGTGCCATCAGTGGACAGGGAGAAGCTGAAGCTTTCTTT | CAISGQGEAEAFF
TRBJ2-3 | - | - | TRBV10-3 | TGTGCCATCAGTGAACAGGGAGCAGATACGCAGTATTTT | CAISEQGADTQYF
TRBJ2-5 | TRBD2 | - | TRBV28 | TGTGCCAGCAGTTTCGGGGCGGGAGGGCCGGAGGTGACCCAGTACTTC | CASSFGAGGPEVTQYF
TRBJ2-1 | TRBD1 | few | TRBV18 | TGTGCCAGCTCATTGGCTCCGGGACAGGGGTATGGTGAGCAGTTCTTC | CASSLAPGQGYGEQFF
TRBJ2-7 | TRBD2 | - | TRBV5-4 | TGTGCCAGCAGCAGGACTAGCGGGAGACCGTACGAGCAGTACTTC | CASSRTSGRPYEQYF
TRBJ2-1 | - | few | TRBV11-2 | TGTGCCAGCAGCTTAGTAGGAGGTGGCGGGAATGAGCAGTTCTTC | CASSLVGGGGNEQFF
TRBJ1-5 | - | few | TRBV18 | TGTGCCAGCTCCCCGGGGTTCAATCAGCCCCAGCATTTT | CASSPGFNQPQHF
TRBJ2-7 | - | few | TRBV18 | TGTGCCAGCTCACCGGTACAAGGGGAAGTCGAGCAGTACTTC | CASSPVQGEVEQYF
TRBJ2-2 | TRBD1 | few | TRBV9 | TGTGCCAGCAGCCCCCAAACAGGGGTGCGCACCGGGGAGCTGTTTTTT | CASSPQTGVRTGELFF
TRBJ2-1 | TRBD1 | - | TRBV19 | TGTGCCAGTAGTACAGTCCGGGACAGGGGTATGTACAATGAGCAGTTCTTC | CASSTVRDRGMYNEQFF
TRBJ2-1 | TRBD1 | - | TRBV18 | TGTGCCAGCTCACCGGACAGGGGCTACAATGAGCAGTTCTTC | CASSPDRGYNEQFF
TRBJ2-1 | - | - | TRBV20-1 | TGCAGTGCTACGACTACTTTGGAGCAGTTCTTC | CSATTTLEQFF
TRBJ2-5 | - | few | TRBV19 | TGTGCCAGTAGGGGCGGGAACCAAGAGACCCAGTACTTC | CASRGGNQETQYF
TRBJ2-5 | TRBD1 | few | TRBV5-1 | TGCGCCAGCAGCTTACAGGGGTACCAAGAGACCCAGTACTTC | CASSLQGYQETQYF
TRBJ1-4 | TRBD1 | - | TRBV28 | TGTGCCAGCGACAGGGGCCAGAATGAAAAACTGTTTTTT | CASDRGQNEKLFF
TRBJ2-7 | TRBD1 | - | TRBV28 | TGTGCCAGCAGTTTAGACAACAGGGGGAAAGCCGAGCAGTACTTC | CASSLDNRGKAEQYF
TRBJ2-1 | TRBD2 | few | TRBV25-1 | TGTGCCAGCAGGGGAGCTAGCGGGAGAGAGCAGTTCTTC | CASRGASGREQFF
TRBJ1-5 | TRBD1 | - | TRBV30 | TGTGCCTGGAGTGGGGGACAGGGGGCTTTGGGCAATCAGCCCCAGCATTTT | CAWSGGQGALGNQPQHF
TRBJ2-6 | - | few | TRBV29-1 | TGCAGCGTTGGGGGCGCCATGGGGGCCAACGTCCTGACTTTC | CSVGGAMGANVLTF
TRBJ2-5 | - | - | TRBV21-1 | TGTGCCAGCAATCCCGTCAGGGGGCTTGGAGAGACCCAGTACTTC | CASNPVRGLGETQYF
TRBJ1-3 | - | - | TRBV30 | TGTGCCTGGAGTGTACTTCCCCAGGAGGCTGGAAACACCATATATTTT | CAWSVLPQEAGNTIYF
TRBJ2-1 | - | few | TRBV7-9 | TGTGCCAGCAGCCCGGTCCACAATGAGCAGTTCTTC | CASSPVHNEQFF
TRBJ2-1 | TRBD2 | few | TRBV7-2 | TGTGCCAGCAGCTCAGCCCTTACTAGCGGGCCCTCCTACAATGAGCAGTTCTTC | CASSSALTSGPSYNEQFF